The clone carrying this T cell receptor beta chain showed up just a few times. Its target is not known. The CDR3 length is 18 residues. CDR1 and CDR2 (germline): SGHTA, FQGNSA. V trimming: 1 base; J trimming: 1 base; junction bases outside the gene matches: 12. This record comes from a study of blood T cells in healthy people across ages. General study points: Higher diversity and more naive CD4+ cells were features of long-lived donors, compared to aged donors.

A second roughly 6 to 12 cycle PCR used barcoded and J-beta primers. MiXCR, applied by TCRdb to the 5' RACE reads, yields one record per CDR3 protein. The sample holds some 850,000 distinct CDR3 sequences; roughly 26% are singletons and the top ten take around 3%. The sample was also reused in another study, on T cells of mothers and their children. That paper notes: The yield was over 8 million TCR beta CDR3 reads from each mother and approximately 3 million from each child.

The sample taken for sequencing was blood. The chain links TRBV7-2 to TRBJ2-5; 7 positions agree with TRBD2. This TCR was recovered from a boy aged 5-17 years in good health. This chain's CDR3 is CASSLGFTAGSSQETQYF. CDR3 sequence (DNA): TGTGCCAGCAGCTTAGGGTTCACAGCGGGGAGCTCCCAAGAGACCCAGTACTTC.